A selection of T cell receptor beta chains follows, all from one sample in a study of cytomegalovirus exposure and HLA in healthy donors. Produced via immunoSEQ multiplex PCR; TCRdb's table is partial and in-frame only. The repertoire holds roughly 130,000 clones, with just under 90% as singletons. Sequenced: PBMCs. These receptors all stem from a man under 40 in good health and CMV-seronegative. CDR3s include the opening cysteine and the closing phenylalanine or tryptophan. D genes are given only for firm matches. Only some rows state a clone size, as once, few, many or a class for expanded clones.

V gene	clone size	D gene	J gene	CDR3 DNA	CDR3 protein
TRBV4-3	-	TRBD1	TRBJ1-3	TGCGCCAGCAGCCAGACCCCTGACAGGGTCGCTGGAAACACCATATATTTT	CASSQTPDRVAGNTIYF
TRBV15	few	-	TRBJ1-5	TGTGCCACCAGCAGAGTGGGAGAACCTAATCAGCCCCAGCATTTT	CATSRVGEPNQPQHF
TRBV10-3	-	TRBD1	TRBJ1-2	TGTGCCATCAGGGCCCGGGACAGGGGACTAGCTAACTATGGCTACACCTTC	CAIRARDRGLANYGYTF
TRBV28	-	-	TRBJ1-4	TGTGCCAGCAGTTTCCGGCAGGGTGGAAAACTGTTTTTT	CASSFRQGGKLFF
TRBV7-9	-	TRBD1	TRBJ2-7	TGTGCCAGCAGCTTAGCCCGGACAGGTTCCTACGAGCAGTACTTC	CASSLARTGSYEQYF
TRBV2	-	TRBD2	TRBJ2-1	TGTGCCAGCAGTTTAGCGGGGGAGGCCTACAATGAGCAGTTCTTC	CASSLAGEAYNEQFF
TRBV2	-	TRBD2	TRBJ2-3	TGTGCCAACCTGCGGGGGACGGTCGACCCTAGCACAGATACGCAGTATTTT	CANLRGTVDPSTDTQYF
TRBV5-1	-	-	TRBJ2-2	TGCGCCAGCAGCTTTGAGGAAACCATTCGGAATCCCGGGGAGCTGTTTTTT	CASSFEETIRNPGELFF
TRBV11-1	-	-	TRBJ2-7	TGTGCCAGCAGCCTCGGGGAGGACGAGCAGTACTTC	CASSLGEDEQYF
TRBV5-8	-	-	TRBJ2-3	TGTGCCAGCAGCTTGGAAGGCAGGGGGGATACAGATACGCAGTATTTT	CASSLEGRGDTDTQYF
TRBV19	-	-	TRBJ1-2	TGTGCCAGTAGTGCGGGAGCTGGAGTCTATGGCTACACCTTC	CASSAGAGVYGYTF
TRBV27	-	-	TRBJ1-6	TGTGCCAGCAAGGGGCAAAATAATTCACCCCTCCACTTT	CASKGQNNSPLHF
TRBV6-5	-	TRBD1	TRBJ2-7	TGTGCCAGCGGAACGACAGGGGCGGGGGAGCAGTACTTC	CASGTTGAGEQYF
TRBV29-1	-	-	TRBJ1-1	TGCAGCGCCACGGGGAACACTGAAGCTTTCTTT	CSATGNTEAFF
TRBV6-5	-	TRBD2	TRBJ2-2	TGTGCCAGCAGCCGCGGGGGGGTGGCCGCCGGGGAGCTGTTTTTT	CASSRGGVAAGELFF
TRBV11-2	few	TRBD1	TRBJ2-7	TGTGCCAGCACCTCTCCGGGCCAGGGGGACTACGAGCAGTACTTC	CASTSPGQGDYEQYF
TRBV7-9	few	TRBD1	TRBJ2-1	TGTGCCAGCAGTACGGGACAGGAGGAGCAGTTCTTC	CASSTGQEEQFF
TRBV5-1	once	-	TRBJ2-7	TGCGCCAGCAGCTTGGCAGGAGCGGGTGCTACCTACGAGCAGTACTTC	CASSLAGAGATYEQYF
TRBV11-1	-	-	TRBJ1-3	TGTGCCAGCAGCTTGGACAGCTCTGGAAACACCATATATTTT	CASSLDSSGNTIYF
TRBV28	-	TRBD1	TRBJ2-7	TGTGCCAGCAGCCCAACGGAAGGGGGCGCGAGTAGGTCCTACGAGCAGTACTTC	CASSPTEGGASRSYEQYF
TRBV7-3	once	TRBD2	TRBJ2-3	TGTGCCAGCAGCCCCGGACTAGCGGGGGGAGATACGCAGTATTTT	CASSPGLAGGDTQYF
TRBV6-5	-	-	TRBJ2-3	TGTGCCAGCAGTTCGACAGAGAGCACAGATACGCAGTATTTT	CASSSTESTDTQYF